This T cell receptor beta chain was profiled in a study of T cells in Graves' hyperthyroidism and ophthalmopathy. As for the study in general: Blood from the periphery was taken at initial diagnosis, before any treatment.

Researchers amplified the TCR beta CDR3 regions from RNA transcripts. TCR CDR3 regions were first amplified by RT-PCR with HTBI primers. TCRdb used MiXCR to reprocess the multiplex PCR reads, holding one entry per CDR3 protein. The sample contains approximately 700,000 distinct CDR3 sequences, less than 20% of which appear only once. Uncontrolled infection, other autoimmune disease, pregnancy and lactation each barred patients from inclusion. Trimming stripped 5 bases from V and 8 bases from J, with 13 bases between. This CDR3 is built from 12 residues. Germline values: CDR1 MNHEY, CDR2 SVGEGT. The sample was blood. The clonotype originates from a man aged 18 to 30 with Graves' hyperthyroidism. This chain uses TRBV6-2 or TRBV6-3 with TRBJ2-7; no reliable D call. CDR3 amino acids: CASSLLPGQQYF. The CDR3 DNA sequence: TGTGCCAGCAGTCTACTCCCCGGGCAGCAGTACTTC.